A selection of T cell receptor beta chains follows, all from one sample in a study of T cells in localized non-small cell lung cancer. Profiled with immunoSEQ multiplex PCR; TCRdb holds only in-frame clones, not every one. The table includes 45,000 to 65,000 clones, 70% to 90% detected once. This specimen was peripheral blood, taken before any cancer treatment. These receptors came from a man aged 40 to 70 with stage I squamous cell lung carcinoma. Each CDR3 is given with its conserved first and last residue. A D gene is named only where the DNA matches it firmly. The size of a clone is reported for some rows only, either as once, few or many, or as a class for expanded clones.

J: TRBJ2-7; D: TRBD2; V: TRBV7-6; size: .; DNA: TGTGCCAGCAGCTTAAATGAGTGGCGGGGGAGCTCCTACGAGCAGTACTTC; CDR3: CASSLNEWRGSSYEQYF
J: TRBJ2-3; D: .; V: TRBV28; size: .; DNA: TGTGCCAGCACCCCCGAGCGTCTGGGTCGGAACACAGATACGCAGTATTTT; CDR3: CASTPERLGRNTDTQYF
J: TRBJ2-7; D: .; V: TRBV19; size: .; DNA: TGTGCCAGTAGTCGCGGGACTCTGGGTGAGCAGTACTTC; CDR3: CASSRGTLGEQYF
J: TRBJ2-4; D: .; V: TRBV11-2; size: .; DNA: TGTGCCAGCAGCTTAAAGGAGGGAGCCAAAAACATTCAGTACTTC; CDR3: CASSLKEGAKNIQYF
J: TRBJ1-2; D: .; V: TRBV7-2; size: few; DNA: TGTGCCAGCAGCTCCGACAGGAGGAATGGCTACACCTTC; CDR3: CASSSDRRNGYTF
J: TRBJ2-1; D: TRBD2; V: TRBV14; size: medium-sized; DNA: TGTGCCAGCAGCCAAGTGGGACTAGGTGAGCAGTTCTTC; CDR3: CASSQVGLGEQFF
J: TRBJ2-7; D: TRBD1; V: TRBV30; size: .; DNA: TGTGCCTGGAGGGACAGGAAAAGGTACGAGCAGTACTTC; CDR3: CAWRDRKRYEQYF
J: TRBJ2-7; D: TRBD1; V: TRBV6-1; size: .; DNA: TGTGCCAGCAGTGACCCCCGGGACAGGGGCTCCTACGAGCAGTACTTC; CDR3: CASSDPRDRGSYEQYF
J: TRBJ2-7; D: .; V: TRBV7-3; size: few; DNA: TGTGCCAGCAGCTTAACGGACCGCTACGAGCAGTACTTC; CDR3: CASSLTDRYEQYF
J: TRBJ2-5; D: .; V: TRBV2; size: .; DNA: TGTGCCAGCAGTGGACTCCAGATCCAAGAGACCCAGTACTTC; CDR3: CASSGLQIQETQYF
J: TRBJ2-7; D: .; V: TRBV27; size: few; DNA: TGTGCCAGCAGTTTATCGAAAGGGGCGCAGGCGGGCTTC; CDR3: CASSLSKGAQAGF
J: TRBJ2-7; D: TRBD2; V: TRBV2; size: .; DNA: TGTGCCAGCACCACCCCAACTAGCGGGGACAAGGTGCAGTACTTC; CDR3: CASTTPTSGDKVQYF
J: TRBJ2-7; D: TRBD1; V: TRBV5-8; size: .; DNA: TGTGCCAGCAGCTTCGGGACAGCCTACGAGCAGTACTTC; CDR3: CASSFGTAYEQYF
J: TRBJ2-1; D: TRBD1; V: TRBV7-3; size: .; DNA: TGTGCCAGCAGCTCGGGACAGTTCAATGAGCAGTTCTTC; CDR3: CASSSGQFNEQFF
J: TRBJ2-3; D: TRBD2; V: TRBV27; size: .; DNA: TGTGCCAGCAGTTTATCGTCAGGGTTTAGCGGGATGACTCGCACAGATACGCAGTATTTT; CDR3: CASSLSSGFSGMTRTDTQYF
J: TRBJ1-1; D: .; V: TRBV2; size: .; DNA: TGTGCCAGCAGTCCTTTACAGGGACCCACTGAAGCTTTCTTT; CDR3: CASSPLQGPTEAFF
J: TRBJ1-3; D: .; V: TRBV10-3; size: .; DNA: TGTGCCATCAGGGGGGCAGGAGGGGACACCATATATTTT; CDR3: CAIRGAGGDTIYF
J: TRBJ1-5; D: TRBD1; V: TRBV6-1; size: .; DNA: TGTGCCAGCAGTGCCACCGGGACAGACAATCAGCCCCAGCATTTT; CDR3: CASSATGTDNQPQHF
J: TRBJ2-5; D: .; V: TRBV7-2; size: .; DNA: TGTGCCAGCAGCTTAATGGGCTCCCGGCAAGAGACCCAGTACTTC; CDR3: CASSLMGSRQETQYF
J: TRBJ1-1; D: .; V: TRBV6-1; size: .; DNA: TGTGCCAGCAGTGTTACAGGGAACACTGAAGCTTTCTTT; CDR3: CASSVTGNTEAFF
J: TRBJ2-7; D: .; V: TRBV5-1; size: .; DNA: TGCGCCAGCAGCTTTGAGAGCTACGAGCAGTACTTC; CDR3: CASSFESYEQYF
J: TRBJ2-3; D: .; V: TRBV9; size: .; DNA: TGTGCCAGCAGCAGGGGACCTAACACAGATACGCAGTATTTT; CDR3: CASSRGPNTDTQYF
J: TRBJ1-6; D: TRBD1; V: TRBV7-9; size: .; DNA: TGTGCCATCCACGAAGGACAGGCGGATTCACCCCTCCACTTT; CDR3: CAIHEGQADSPLHF
J: TRBJ2-7; D: TRBD1; V: TRBV28; size: .; DNA: TGTGCCAGCAGTTTAGTAGGTCAGGGGGCCCCCTACGAGCAGTACTTC; CDR3: CASSLVGQGAPYEQYF
J: TRBJ1-5; D: TRBD1; V: TRBV19; size: .; DNA: TGTGCCAGTAGTCCCCGACAGGGCAGGGGCAATCAGCCCCAGCATTTT; CDR3: CASSPRQGRGNQPQHF
J: TRBJ1-5; D: .; V: TRBV2; size: .; DNA: TGTGCCAGCAGTAGGGTTAACAGCAATCAGCCCCAGCATTTT; CDR3: CASSRVNSNQPQHF
J: TRBJ2-7; D: .; V: TRBV29-1; size: .; DNA: TGCAGCGTAATGACAGGTGCTGAGGGGGGGATTTACGAGCAGTACTTC; CDR3: CSVMTGAEGGIYEQYF
J: TRBJ2-7; D: .; V: TRBV19; size: .; DNA: TGTGCCAGTAACCCCCGCCGGGGACACGAGCAGTACTTC; CDR3: CASNPRRGHEQYF
J: TRBJ1-2; D: .; V: TRBV29-1; size: .; DNA: TGCAGCGTTGGAACGGAGAACTATGGCTACACCTTC; CDR3: CSVGTENYGYTF
J: TRBJ1-5; D: TRBD1; V: TRBV28; size: .; DNA: TGTGCCAGCAGGCAGGGGGCTTATCAGCCCCAGCATTTT; CDR3: CASRQGAYQPQHF
J: TRBJ2-7; D: .; V: TRBV13; size: .; DNA: TGTGCCAGCAGCTTATCTTCCGGGCCGGTTTTCTCCTACGAGCAGTACTTC; CDR3: CASSLSSGPVFSYEQYF
J: TRBJ1-1; D: TRBD1; V: TRBV4-3; size: .; DNA: TGCGCCAGCAGCCAAACAGGGGACGGCACTGAAGCTTTCTTT; CDR3: CASSQTGDGTEAFF
J: TRBJ1-3; D: .; V: TRBV30; size: .; DNA: TGTGCCTGGAGTAACGGGGGAGTGGGAAACACCATATATTTT; CDR3: CAWSNGGVGNTIYF
J: TRBJ1-2; D: .; V: TRBV20-1; size: many; DNA: TGCAGTGGCCTAAGCGACTATGGCTACACCTTC; CDR3: CSGLSDYGYTF
J: TRBJ2-7; D: .; V: TRBV4-2; size: .; DNA: TGTGCCAGCAGCCACATCCCTTCCACTGGCCGACTACACGAGCAGTACTTC; CDR3: CASSHIPSTGRLHEQYF
J: TRBJ2-1; D: .; V: TRBV5-1; size: .; DNA: TGCGCCAGCAGCTTGATGGCGGCGAGCTCCTACAATGAGCAGTTCTTC; CDR3: CASSLMAASSYNEQFF
J: TRBJ2-4; D: .; V: TRBV5-1; size: .; DNA: TGCGCCAGCAGCCTGGAGGGGGTAGCCAAAAACATTCAGTACTTC; CDR3: CASSLEGVAKNIQYF
J: TRBJ2-2; D: .; V: TRBV9; size: .; DNA: TGTGCCAGCAGCACCTTTCTACAGGGAGCCGGGGAGCTGTTTTTT; CDR3: CASSTFLQGAGELFF
J: TRBJ1-5; D: TRBD1; V: TRBV5-6; size: .; DNA: TGTGCCAGCAGCATCCGACAGGGTTCAGGCAATCAGCCCCAGCATTTT; CDR3: CASSIRQGSGNQPQHF
J: TRBJ2-3; D: .; V: TRBV7-2; size: .; DNA: TGTGCCAGCAGCTTAGTCCCAGACACAGATACGCAGTATTTT; CDR3: CASSLVPDTDTQYF
J: TRBJ1-4; D: .; V: TRBV21-1; size: .; DNA: TGTGCCAGCAACCCCAGGGGGGAAAAACTGTTTTTT; CDR3: CASNPRGEKLFF
J: TRBJ2-1; D: .; V: TRBV6-4; size: once; DNA: TGTGCCAGCAGTGGGGGGCCCCACAATGAGCAGTTCTTC; CDR3: CASSGGPHNEQFF
J: TRBJ2-5; D: TRBD2; V: TRBV7-9; size: .; DNA: TGTGCCAGCAGCTCAACGGGGGGGCGATTAGTAGGAGAGACCCAGTACTTC; CDR3: CASSSTGGRLVGETQYF
J: TRBJ1-1; D: TRBD1; V: TRBV4-1; size: .; DNA: TGCGCCAGCAGCCAGGGGGACAGCAACACTGAAGCTTTCTTT; CDR3: CASSQGDSNTEAFF
J: TRBJ2-7; D: .; V: TRBV19; size: .; DNA: TGTGCCAGTAGTATAGGTGGGCTCGAGCAGTACTTC; CDR3: CASSIGGLEQYF
J: TRBJ2-4; D: .; V: TRBV30; size: once; DNA: TGTGCCTGGAGCGCGGGGAGAAACATTCAGTACTTC; CDR3: CAWSAGRNIQYF
J: TRBJ1-2; D: .; V: TRBV7-9; size: few; DNA: TGTGCCAGCAGCCTAGTCCCGGACTTAATTGGCTACACCTTC; CDR3: CASSLVPDLIGYTF
J: TRBJ1-2; D: TRBD1; V: TRBV6-5; size: .; DNA: TGTGCCGTTGGGGAGGGACAGGACTATGGCTACACCTTC; CDR3: CAVGEGQDYGYTF
J: TRBJ2-1; D: .; V: TRBV15; size: .; DNA: TGTGCCACCAGCAAATGGACTACCGACAATGAGCAGTTCTTC; CDR3: CATSKWTTDNEQFF
J: TRBJ1-2; D: TRBD1; V: TRBV6-1; size: .; DNA: TGTGCCAGCAGTGTCCGCGGGGACAGGGGGTTTTACGGCTACACCTTC; CDR3: CASSVRGDRGFYGYTF
J: TRBJ1-2; D: .; V: TRBV29-1; size: few; DNA: TGCAGCGTTGGGCGGGAGCGGAGTAACTATGGCTACACCTTC; CDR3: CSVGRERSNYGYTF
J: TRBJ2-2; D: TRBD2; V: TRBV9; size: .; DNA: TGTGCCAGCAGCGTAAATTTGGGGGGGTACACCGGGGAGCTGTTTTTT; CDR3: CASSVNLGGYTGELFF
J: TRBJ1-1; D: .; V: TRBV7-9; size: .; DNA: TGTGCCAGCAGCTTCGGCGGGTTGAACACTGAAGCTTTCTTT; CDR3: CASSFGGLNTEAFF
J: TRBJ2-7; D: .; V: TRBV13; size: .; DNA: TGTGCCAGCAGCGCGGGCAGGGTAAGGTACGAGCAGTACTTC; CDR3: CASSAGRVRYEQYF
J: TRBJ2-3; D: TRBD1; V: TRBV5-1; size: .; DNA: TGCGCCAGCAGCTTGGCTGGGACAGGGTCCGATACGCAGTATTTT; CDR3: CASSLAGTGSDTQYF
J: TRBJ2-1; D: TRBD1; V: TRBV10-3; size: .; DNA: TGTGCCATCAGTGGACAGGGGGCTAGGGATGAGCAGTTCTTC; CDR3: CAISGQGARDEQFF
J: TRBJ1-5; D: .; V: TRBV11-2; size: .; DNA: TGTGCCAGCAGCGTCCAGGGGTATAGCAATCAGCCCCAGCATTTT; CDR3: CASSVQGYSNQPQHF
J: TRBJ1-5; D: .; V: TRBV28; size: .; DNA: TGTGCCAGCAGCCTAGATAGCAATCAGCCCCAGCATTTT; CDR3: CASSLDSNQPQHF